These 27 T cell receptor beta chains originate from one sample sequenced in a study of control samples from healthy donors and cancer patients. Assay: immunoSEQ multiplex PCR; the TCRdb copy retains only in-frame clones and omits some. The sample has 350,000 to 450,000 clones, 90% seen once. What was sequenced was PBMCs. The receptors stem from a middle-aged man with head and neck cancer.

V gene TRBV4-2 combines with J gene TRBJ2-1; the match to TRBD2 covers 13 bases. The CDR3 has 16 residues. Germline V gene sequence: CDR1 LGHNA, CDR2 YNFKEQ. The V and J ends lost 6 bases and 5 bases, in that order; junction bases with no gene match: 7. In DNA, the CDR3 is TGTGCCAGCAGAAGATACGGGACTAGCGGGGACAATGAGCAGTTCTTC. Translation: CASRRYGTSGDNEQFF.

The rearrangement links TRBV18 to TRBJ2-3, with 10 bases aligning to TRBD2. Germline assignment: CDR1 KGHSH and CDR2 LQKENI. This CDR3 comprises 15 residues. V shed 3 bases, J shed 2 bases, and the junction held 2 bases outside the gene matches. As DNA, the CDR3 is TGTGCCAGCTCACCCCTAGCGGGGGACACAGATACGCAGTATTTT. It translates to CASSPLAGDTDTQYF.

The rearrangement joins TRBV28 to TRBJ2-7; D unclear. This CDR3 region has 14 residues. In germline, CDR1 is MDHEN, CDR2 SYDVKM. The V gene lost 2 bases and the J gene lost 3 bases, with 11 bases spanning the gap. The CDR3 region is CASSLRASLYEQYF. DNA for the CDR3: TGTGCCAGCAGTTTAAGGGCCTCCCTCTACGAGCAGTACTTC.

The J gene is TRBJ1-2, the V gene TRBV28, with D perhaps TRBD1 (6 bases). CDR1 is MDHEN, CDR2 SYDVKM, per germline. Trimming left V 6 bases short and J 2 bases short, with 16 bases between. This CDR3 is built from 15 residues. In DNA form, the CDR3 reads TGTGCCAGCAGCCCCGGGGACATCCGAAACTATGGCTACACCTTC. Encoded protein: CASSPGDIRNYGYTF.

The chain is built from TRBV9 and TRBJ1-1; 10 nucleotides match TRBD1. CDR1 is SGDLS, CDR2 YYNGEE, per germline. Trimming at V came to 1 base and at J to 3 bases, leaving 6 bases not matched to a gene. The CDR3 spans 16 residues. In DNA, the CDR3 is TGTGCCAGCAGCGTAACGGACAGGGGGGCGGACACTGAAGCTTTCTTT. The encoded protein is CASSVTDRGADTEAFF. The full variable domain, completed using reference TRBV9 and TRBJ1-1, is DSGVTQTPKHLITATGQRVTLRCSPRSGDLSVYWYQQSLDQGLQFLIQYYNGEERAKGNILERFSAQQFPDLHSELNLSSLELGDSALYFCASSVTDRGADTEAFFGQGTRLTVV.

The V and J genes are TRBV30 and TRBJ2-7; TRBD2 aligns across 8 bases. From germline, CDR1 is GTSNPN and CDR2 SVGIG (reference sequence). This CDR3 spans 14 amino acids. The V gene end was trimmed by 1 base and the J gene end by 2 bases; junction bases not matched to a gene: 4. CDR3 amino acids: CAWSALAGAYEQYF. In DNA, the CDR3 is TGTGCCTGGAGTGCCCTAGCGGGTGCCTACGAGCAGTACTTC.

In this sample, this clone turned up a few times. V gene TRBV2 combines with J gene TRBJ2-2; TRBD1 agrees at 7 bases. CDR3 length equals 14 residues. Germline V CDR1 and CDR2: SNHLY, FYNNEI. Losses at the gene ends were 6 bases for V and 7 bases for J; bases not matched to a gene: 8. DNA of the CDR3: TGTGCCAGCAGCGACGACAGGGCGGTCGGGGAGCTGTTTTTT. Protein: CASSDDRAVGELFF.

The chain uses TRBV28 and TRBJ1-1; 7 bases map to TRBD1. With V trimmed by 6 bases and J by 1 base, 8 bases remained unmatched. The CDR3 totals 15 residues. The germline CDR1 and CDR2 sequences are MDHEN and SYDVKM. In DNA, the CDR3 is TGTGCCAGCAGCGGCGCCGGGACAGCGAACACTGAAGCTTTCTTT. Translated: CASSGAGTANTEAFF.

The rearrangement joins TRBV19 to TRBJ2-3; 9 bases line up with TRBD2. This CDR3 has 15 amino acids. Germline CDR1 and CDR2: LNHDA and SQIVND (reference sequence). Losses at the gene ends were 5 bases for V and 8 bases for J; bases not matched to a gene: 11. CDR3 nucleotides: TGTGCCAGTAGTTTGGTAGCGGGAGAGCCCGGTACGCAGTATTTT. Translating gives CASSLVAGEPGTQYF.

The chain links TRBV6-1 to TRBJ2-6; 10 bases align to TRBD1. Germline loops: CDR1 MNHNS, CDR2 SASEGT. The CDR3 sequence is 17 residues long. V dropped 4 bases and J dropped 0; count of bases not matched to a gene: 3. The CDR3 is CASSGDRGYSGANVLTF. CDR3 DNA sequence: TGTGCCAGCAGTGGGGACAGGGGCTACTCTGGGGCCAACGTCCTGACTTTC.

This sequence joins TRBV4-1 and TRBJ1-3, with 7 bases identical to TRBD1. The CDR3 extends over 13 amino acids. From germline, CDR1 is MGHRA and CDR2 YSYEKL. The ends lost 4 bases at V and 6 bases at J; junction bases unmatched: 3. The CDR3 region has the DNA TGCGCCAGCAGCCCGACAGGGAAAAACACCATATATTTT. Residues: CASSPTGKNTIYF.

Concerning this clone: The same CDR3 also results from other DNA sequences found in this sample. The V call is TRBV27, the J call TRBJ2-7; 9 nucleotides align to TRBD1. Germline trimming cut 2 bases from V and 5 bases from J; bases unmatched to any gene: 4. The CDR3 spans 14 residues. Looked up from germline, CDR1 is MNHEY and CDR2 is SMNVEV (reference sequence). The CDR3 nucleotides are TGTGCCAGCAGTTTAGGGACAGGGTCAGACGAGCAGTACTTC. Translated, it gives CASSLGTGSDEQYF.

The V and J genes are TRBV19 and TRBJ2-5; 9 bases are a match to TRBD1. This CDR3 has 14 residues. Trimming at V came to 5 bases and at J to 5 bases, leaving 6 bases not matched to a gene. CDR1 and CDR2 from the germline V gene are LNHDA and SQIVND (reference sequence). The CDR3 nucleotides read TGTGCCAGTAGTCCACAGGGGGCCGTGGAGACCCAGTACTTC. Encoded protein: CASSPQGAVETQYF.

The chain links TRBV19 to TRBJ2-6; D gene unclear. The V end was cut by 0 bases, the J end by 2 bases, with 8 bases between. Germline CDR1 and CDR2: LNHDA and SQIVND (reference sequence). The CDR3 consists of 16 residues. CDR3 in amino acids: CASSIDAFPGANVLTF. Here the CDR3 DNA reads TGTGCCAGTAGTATAGACGCATTCCCTGGGGCCAACGTCCTGACTTTC.

The count of this clone is one. The chain uses TRBV19 and TRBJ1-5, with TRBD1 as a possible D gene (6 bases). The CDR3 is 14 amino acids. The V end was cut by 3 bases, the J end by 6 bases, with 12 bases between. The germline V gene encodes CDR1 LNHDA and CDR2 SQIVND (reference sequence). Here the CDR3 DNA reads TGTGCCAGTAGTATGAAGGGGGGTGGTCAGCCCCAGCATTTT. Its translation is CASSMKGGGQPQHF.

The chain links TRBV7-6 to TRBJ2-6, with D maybe TRBD1 (6 bases). The germline V and J ends were trimmed by 3 bases and 0 bases, with 15 bases remaining between them. The CDR3 totals 18 residues. Germline CDR1 and CDR2: SGHVS and FNYEAQ. The CDR3 reads CASSLNTGSSSGANVLTF. Written as DNA, the CDR3 is TGTGCCAGCAGCTTGAATACAGGGAGTAGCTCTGGGGCCAACGTCCTGACTTTC.

The V gene is TRBV30, the J gene TRBJ1-6, with no clear D. V lost 3 bases and J 6 bases, leaving 15 bases between the germline ends. The CDR3 is 15 amino acids. Germline CDR1 reads GTSNPN; CDR2 reads SVGIG (reference sequence). This CDR3 reads CAWSHFSDGNSPLHF. CDR3 sequence (DNA): TGTGCCTGGAGCCATTTCTCGGACGGTAATTCACCCCTCCACTTT.

The rearrangement links TRBV15 to TRBJ1-2; D possibly corresponds to TRBD1 (6 bases). V dropped 1 base and J dropped 4 bases, with 10 bases sitting between them. Germline CDR1 is LNHNV and CDR2 is YYDKDF (reference sequence). The CDR3 runs 14 residues. CDR3 in DNA: TGTGCCACCAGCAGAGCGGGGGCAGGCTATGGCTACACCTTC. Translating it yields CATSRAGAGYGYTF. Complete variable domain (other parts from reference TRBV15 and TRBJ1-2): DAMVIQNPRYQVTQFGKPVTLSCSQTLNHNVMYWYQQKSSQAPKLLFHYYDKDFNNEADTPDNFQSRRPNTSFCFLDIRSPGLGDTAMYLCATSRAGAGYGYTFGSGTRLTVV.

V is TRBV5-6 and J is TRBJ2-2, with no clear D. The germline gives CDR1 SGHDT, CDR2 YYEEEE. Trimming cost V 7 bases and J 2 bases, with 15 bases left between them. The CDR3 contains 15 residues. The chain's CDR3 is CASRMQDKNTGELFF. CDR3 in DNA: TGTGCCAGCCGTATGCAGGATAAAAACACCGGGGAGCTGTTTTTT.

The chain has TRBV16 and TRBJ1-2; D remains ambiguous. Germline values: CDR1 KGHSY, CDR2 FQNENV. The length of the CDR3 is 13 residues. The V and J ends lost 4 bases and 2 bases respectively, with 8 bases between them. CDR3 nucleotides: TGTGCCAGCAGCCCCATGCCGAACTATGGCTACACCTTC. Protein: CASSPMPNYGYTF.

This chain uses TRBV9 with TRBJ2-2, with 8 bases lining up with TRBD1. Germline loops: CDR1 SGDLS, CDR2 YYNGEE. V trimming: 3 bases; J trimming: 7 bases; junction bases outside the gene matches: 11. The CDR3 extends over 16 amino acids. CDR3 sequence (DNA): TGTGCCAGCAGCGCCCAGACAGGGGCTCCCGGCGGGGAGCTGTTTTTT. It encodes CASSAQTGAPGGELFF.

This rearrangement joins TRBV3-1 (or the pseudogene TRBV3-2) to TRBJ2-7; weak D call: TRBD2 (7 bases). Germline CDR1 reads LGHDT; CDR2 reads YNNKEL (reference sequence). V was pared by 2 bases and J by 2 bases, with 19 bases between. CDR3 size: 17 residues. The CDR3 loop is CASSQSPLRGGPYEQYF. The DNA for the CDR3 is TGTGCCAGCAGCCAATCACCCCTACGCGGGGGCCCCTACGAGCAGTACTTC.

The chain recombines TRBV12-5 with TRBJ1-3; D is uncertain. Germline V gene lookup returns CDR1 LGHNT and CDR2 FRNRAP. The V gene lost 8 bases and the J gene lost 4 bases, with 30 bases spanning the gap. The CDR3 consists of 19 residues. The CDR3 sequence is CASSDAGKYSDDSGNTIYF. The CDR3 DNA reads TGTGCTAGTTCGGACGCCGGCAAGTACTCTGACGACTCCGGAAACACCATATATTTT. Together with reference TRBV12-5 and TRBJ1-3, the CDR3 gives the full variable domain: DARVTQTPRHKVTEMGQEVTMRCQPILGHNTVFWYRQTMMQGLELLAYFRNRAPLDDSGMPKDRFSAEMPDATLATLKIQPSEPRDSAVYFCASSDAGKYSDDSGNTIYFGEGSWLTVV.

A single count supports this clone. V usage is TRBV4-3 and J usage is TRBJ2-4; 8 bases match TRBD1. Per the germline V gene, CDR1 is LGHNA and CDR2 is YSLEER. Trimming at V came to 3 bases and at J to 2 bases, leaving 9 bases not matched to a gene. The CDR3 has 17 residues. CDR3 loop: CASSQRPDRGTKNIQYF. DNA for the CDR3: TGCGCCAGCAGCCAGCGCCCCGACAGGGGTACCAAAAACATTCAGTACTTC.

About this clone: The same CDR3 arises from other DNA sequences in this sample as well. The chain combines TRBV29-1 with TRBJ1-2, with D hard to call. This CDR3 is 13 amino acids long. The V end was cut by 6 bases, the J end by 1 base, with 12 bases between. CDR1 is SQVTM, CDR2 ANQGSEA, per germline. In DNA form, the CDR3 reads TGCAGCGTAGCAACCGGGAGTAACTATGGCTACACCTTC. It encodes CSVATGSNYGYTF.

The rearrangement links TRBV7-3 to TRBJ2-1, with D possibly TRBD2 on 6 matching bases. This CDR3 has 17 residues. The V gene lost 4 bases and the J gene lost 3 bases, with 19 bases spanning the gap. Per the germline V gene, CDR1 is SGHTA and CDR2 is FQGTGA. This chain's CDR3 is CASSSQRTTSIYNEQFF. The CDR3 DNA sequence: TGTGCCAGCAGCTCCCAAAGGACTACTTCCATCTACAATGAGCAGTTCTTC.

This clone was found a few times. The DNA for the CDR3 is TGCAGCGTTCGGGTAGGACAGGGGGCCCAGTACGAGCAGTACTTC. It codes for CSVRVGQGAQYEQYF. The chain combines TRBV29-1 with TRBJ2-7; 11 positions agree with TRBD1. Per the germline V gene, CDR1 is SQVTM and CDR2 is ANQGSEA. J lost 4 bases, V lost 5 bases, and 10 bases had no gene match. The CDR3 consists of 15 residues.